This TCR beta chain was profiled in a study of blood T cell repertoires in COVID-19. About the study: Collection of acute and convalescent COVID-19 samples took place in the United States, Italy and Spain.

In the study's own analysis: Nucleated cell number was recorded as an estimate derived from reference gene primer amplification. Sequencing used immunoSEQ multiplex PCR; TCRdb keeps in-frame clones, though not all of them. V and J calls and clone size are copied from that table; D and trimming were computed from the DNA. The repertoire holds more than 250,000 clones, with around 87% as singletons. This CDR3 has 12 residues. The V gene's germline CDR1 is SGHRS and CDR2 YFSETQ. The V end was cut by 3 bases, the J end by 9 bases, with 10 bases between. The rearrangement links TRBV5-1 to TRBJ2-1; D is uncertain. The sample consisted of PBMCs or T cells enriched from blood (not recorded which). This clonotype was sampled from a woman aged 30 to 39 who had recovered from COVID-19. The CDR3 spells CASSSLIGEQFF. The CDR3 DNA sequence: TGCGCCAGCAGCTCTCTGATCGGTGAGCAGTTCTTC.